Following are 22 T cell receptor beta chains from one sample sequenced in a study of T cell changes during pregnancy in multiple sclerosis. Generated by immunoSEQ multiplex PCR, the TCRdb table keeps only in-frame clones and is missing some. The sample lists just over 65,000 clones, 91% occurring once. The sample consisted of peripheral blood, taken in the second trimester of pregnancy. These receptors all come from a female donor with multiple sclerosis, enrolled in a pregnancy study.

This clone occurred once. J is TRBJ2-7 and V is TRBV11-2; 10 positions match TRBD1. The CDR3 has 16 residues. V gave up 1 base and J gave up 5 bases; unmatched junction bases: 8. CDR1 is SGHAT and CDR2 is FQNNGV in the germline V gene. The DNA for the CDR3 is TGTGCCAGCAGCTTAGGTCGGGCCGGGACAGGGGACGAGCAGTACTTC. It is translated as CASSLGRAGTGDEQYF.

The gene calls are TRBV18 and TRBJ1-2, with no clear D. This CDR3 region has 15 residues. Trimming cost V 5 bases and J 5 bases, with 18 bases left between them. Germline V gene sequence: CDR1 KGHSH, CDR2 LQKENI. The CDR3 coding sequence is TGTGCCAGCTCATCAGCTGACACCGCAGAGTATGGCTACACCTTC. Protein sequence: CASSSADTAEYGYTF. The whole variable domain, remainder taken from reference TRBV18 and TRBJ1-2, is NAGVMQNPRHLVRRRGQEARLRCSPMKGHSHVYWYRQLPEEGLKFMVYLQKENIIDESGMPKERFSAEFPKEGPSILRIQQVVRGDSAAYFCASSSADTAEYGYTFGSGTRLTVV.

Here the CDR3 reads CASRGQGYEQYF. The CDR3 nucleotides are TGTGCCAGCAGGGGACAGGGCTACGAGCAGTACTTC. The chain has TRBV7-2 and TRBJ2-7; TRBD1 matches 9 bases. V shed 6 bases, J shed 3 bases, and the junction held 0 bases outside the gene matches. CDR1 is SGHTA and CDR2 is FQGNSA in the germline V gene. This CDR3 region has 12 residues.

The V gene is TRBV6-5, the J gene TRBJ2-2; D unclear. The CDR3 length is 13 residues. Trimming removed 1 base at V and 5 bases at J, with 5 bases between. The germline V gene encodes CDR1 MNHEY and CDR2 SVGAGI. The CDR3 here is CASSYLQTGELFF. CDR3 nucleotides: TGTGCCAGCAGTTACTTACAGACCGGGGAGCTGTTTTTT.

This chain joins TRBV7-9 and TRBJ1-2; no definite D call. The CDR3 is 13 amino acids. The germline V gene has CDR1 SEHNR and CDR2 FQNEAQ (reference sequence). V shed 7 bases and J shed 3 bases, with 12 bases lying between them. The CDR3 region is CASTLPMDYGYTF. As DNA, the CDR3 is TGTGCCAGCACCCTACCCATGGACTATGGCTACACCTTC.

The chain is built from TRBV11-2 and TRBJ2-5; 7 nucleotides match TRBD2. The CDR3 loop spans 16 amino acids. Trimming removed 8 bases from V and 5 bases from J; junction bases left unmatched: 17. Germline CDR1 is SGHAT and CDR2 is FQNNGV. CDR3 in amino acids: CASSRSSGQLRETQYF. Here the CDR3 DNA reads TGTGCCAGCTCTCGGTCTAGCGGTCAGTTGAGGGAGACCCAGTACTTC.

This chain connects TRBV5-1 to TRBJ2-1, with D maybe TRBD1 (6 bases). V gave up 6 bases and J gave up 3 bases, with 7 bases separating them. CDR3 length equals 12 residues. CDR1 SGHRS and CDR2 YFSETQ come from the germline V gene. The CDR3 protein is CASKDSYNEQFF. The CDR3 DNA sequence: TGCGCCAGCAAGGACAGCTACAATGAGCAGTTCTTC.

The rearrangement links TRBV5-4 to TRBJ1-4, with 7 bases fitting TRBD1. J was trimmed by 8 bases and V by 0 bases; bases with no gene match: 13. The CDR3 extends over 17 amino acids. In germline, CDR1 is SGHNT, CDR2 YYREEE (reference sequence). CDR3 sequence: CASSLAEGGSLGEKLFF. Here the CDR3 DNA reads TGTGCCAGCAGCTTGGCCGAAGGGGGCTCTCTTGGGGAAAAACTGTTTTTT.

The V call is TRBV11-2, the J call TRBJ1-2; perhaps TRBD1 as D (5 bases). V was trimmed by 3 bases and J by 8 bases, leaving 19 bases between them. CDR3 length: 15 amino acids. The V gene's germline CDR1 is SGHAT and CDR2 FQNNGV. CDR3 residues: CASSFGGRGLDGYTF. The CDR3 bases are TGTGCCAGCAGCTTTGGGGGACGGGGGTTGGACGGCTACACCTTC.

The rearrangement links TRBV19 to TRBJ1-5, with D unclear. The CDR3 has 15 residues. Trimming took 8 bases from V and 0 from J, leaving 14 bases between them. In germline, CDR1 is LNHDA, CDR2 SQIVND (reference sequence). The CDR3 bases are TGTGCCAGTTTAGGGAGAGCACATAGCAATCAGCCCCAGCATTTT. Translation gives CASLGRAHSNQPQHF. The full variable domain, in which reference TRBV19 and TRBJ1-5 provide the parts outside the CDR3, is DGGITQSPKYLFRKEGQNVTLSCEQNLNHDAMYWYRQDPGQGLRLIYYSQIVNDFQKGDIAEGYSVSREKKESFPLTVTSAQKNPTAFYLCASLGRAHSNQPQHFGDGTRLSIL.

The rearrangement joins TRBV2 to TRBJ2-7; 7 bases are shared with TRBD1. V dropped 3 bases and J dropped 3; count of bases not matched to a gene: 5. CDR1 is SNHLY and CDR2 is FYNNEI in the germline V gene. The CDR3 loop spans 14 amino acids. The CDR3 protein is CASSDETGYYEQYF. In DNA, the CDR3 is TGTGCCAGCAGTGACGAGACAGGGTACTACGAGCAGTACTTC. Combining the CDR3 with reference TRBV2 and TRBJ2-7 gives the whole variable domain EPEVTQTPSHQVTQMGQEVILRCVPISNHLYFYWYRQILGQKVEFLVSFYNNEISEKSEIFDDQFSVERPDGSNFTLKIRSTKLEDSAMYFCASSDETGYYEQYFGPGTRLTVT.

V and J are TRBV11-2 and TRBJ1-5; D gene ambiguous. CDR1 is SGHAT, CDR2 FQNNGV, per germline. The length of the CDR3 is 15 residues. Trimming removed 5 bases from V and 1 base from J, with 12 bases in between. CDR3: CASSPEGGSNQPQHF. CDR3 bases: TGTGCCAGCAGCCCAGAGGGCGGCAGCAATCAGCCCCAGCATTTT. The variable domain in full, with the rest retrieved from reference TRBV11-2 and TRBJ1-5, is EAGVAQSPRYKIIEKRQSVAFWCNPISGHATLYWYQQILGQGPKLLIQFQNNGVVDDSQLPKDRFSAERLKGVDSTLKIQPAKLEDSAVYLCASSPEGGSNQPQHFGDGTRLSIL.

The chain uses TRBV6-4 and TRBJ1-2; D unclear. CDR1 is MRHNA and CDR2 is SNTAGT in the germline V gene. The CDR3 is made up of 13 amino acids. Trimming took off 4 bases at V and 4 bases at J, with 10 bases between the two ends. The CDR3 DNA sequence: TGTGCCAGCAGTGGAGGGAGTAGCTATGGCTACACCTTC. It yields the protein CASSGGSSYGYTF.

DNA of the CDR3: TGTGCCAGCAGCGTAGATGCGGGGGGGATCCTAAATGAGCAGTTCTTC. Residues: CASSVDAGGILNEQFF. The chain uses TRBV9 and TRBJ2-1; 9 positions agree with TRBD2. The CDR3 runs to 16 residues. Germline loops: CDR1 SGDLS, CDR2 YYNGEE. V lost 0 bases to trimming and J lost 7 bases; unmatched junction nucleotides: 8.

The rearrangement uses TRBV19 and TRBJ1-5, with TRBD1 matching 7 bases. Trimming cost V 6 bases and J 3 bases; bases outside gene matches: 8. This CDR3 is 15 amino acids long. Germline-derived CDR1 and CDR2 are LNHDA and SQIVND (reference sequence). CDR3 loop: CASSPTGSPNQPQHF. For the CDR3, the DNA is TGTGCCAGTAGCCCGACAGGGAGTCCCAATCAGCCCCAGCATTTT.

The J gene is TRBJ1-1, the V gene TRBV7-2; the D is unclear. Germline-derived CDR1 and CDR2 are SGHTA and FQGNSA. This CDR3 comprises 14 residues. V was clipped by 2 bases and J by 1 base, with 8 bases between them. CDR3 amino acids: CASSLLWANTEAFF. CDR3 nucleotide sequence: TGTGCCAGCAGCTTACTCTGGGCGAACACTGAAGCTTTCTTT.

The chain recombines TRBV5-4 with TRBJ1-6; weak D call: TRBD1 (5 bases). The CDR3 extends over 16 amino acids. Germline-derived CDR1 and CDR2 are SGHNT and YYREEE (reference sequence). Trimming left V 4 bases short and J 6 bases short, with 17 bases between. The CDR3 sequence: CASSERAGVVNSPLHF. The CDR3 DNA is TGTGCCAGCAGCGAGAGGGCGGGGGTCGTTAATTCACCCCTCCACTTT.

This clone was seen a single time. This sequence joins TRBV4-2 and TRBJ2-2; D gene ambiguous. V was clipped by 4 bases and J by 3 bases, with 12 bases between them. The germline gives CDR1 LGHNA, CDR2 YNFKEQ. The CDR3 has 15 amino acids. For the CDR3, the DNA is TGTGCCAGCAGCCGCGATCACCGCTACACCGGGGAGCTGTTTTTT. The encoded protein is CASSRDHRYTGELFF.

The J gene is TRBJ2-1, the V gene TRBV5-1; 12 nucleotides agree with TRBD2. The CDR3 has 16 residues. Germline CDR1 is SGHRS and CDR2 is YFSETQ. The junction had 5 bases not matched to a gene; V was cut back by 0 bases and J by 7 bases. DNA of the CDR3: TGCGCCAGCAGCTTGGAACTAGCGGGGGGTCGAAATGAGCAGTTCTTC. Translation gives CASSLELAGGRNEQFF.

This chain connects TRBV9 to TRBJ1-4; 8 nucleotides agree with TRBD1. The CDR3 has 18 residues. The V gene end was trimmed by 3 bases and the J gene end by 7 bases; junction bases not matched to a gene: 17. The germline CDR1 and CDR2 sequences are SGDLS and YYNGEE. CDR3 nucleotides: TGTGCCAGCAGCGCACTGGGAGGAGGACAGGGCGTAAGTGAAAAACTGTTTTTT. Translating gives CASSALGGGQGVSEKLFF. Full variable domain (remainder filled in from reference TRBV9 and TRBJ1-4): DSGVTQTPKHLITATGQRVTLRCSPRSGDLSVYWYQQSLDQGLQFLIQYYNGEERAKGNILERFSAQQFPDLHSELNLSSLELGDSALYFCASSALGGGQGVSEKLFFGSGTQLSVL.

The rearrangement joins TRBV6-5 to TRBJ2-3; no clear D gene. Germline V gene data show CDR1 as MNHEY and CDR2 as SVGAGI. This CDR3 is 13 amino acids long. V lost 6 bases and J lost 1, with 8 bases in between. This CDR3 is CASRLEGTDTQYF. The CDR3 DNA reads TGTGCCAGCAGGCTTGAGGGCACAGATACGCAGTATTTT.

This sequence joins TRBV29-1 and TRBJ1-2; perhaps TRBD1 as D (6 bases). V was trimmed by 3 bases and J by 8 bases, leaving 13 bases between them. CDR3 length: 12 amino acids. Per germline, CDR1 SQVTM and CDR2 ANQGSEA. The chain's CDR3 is CSVERGIGGYTF. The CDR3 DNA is TGCAGCGTTGAGAGGGGGATAGGGGGCTACACCTTC.